The 25 T cell receptor beta chains below all came from one sample that was sequenced in a study of cytomegalovirus exposure and HLA in healthy donors. Primers included in the PCR were 60 Vbeta and 13 Jbeta primers. The assay was immunoSEQ multiplex PCR, and TCRdb's table has in-frame clones only and misses some. This table holds nearly 300,000 clones, 75% to 90% found once. Sequencing was done on a sample of PBMCs. Receptors originate from a man aged 35-49 years in good health and CMV-seropositive.

The rearrangement joins TRBV28 to TRBJ1-4; TRBD1 is a possible D gene (5 bases). CDR3 length: 14 amino acids. The germline V and J ends were trimmed by 6 bases and 2 bases, with 10 bases remaining between them. CDR1 and CDR2 (germline): MDHEN, SYDVKM. The chain's CDR3 is CASSWTLTNEKLFF. The CDR3 nucleotides read TGTGCCAGCAGCTGGACACTTACTAATGAAAAACTGTTTTTT. Filled out from reference TRBV28 and TRBJ1-4, the complete variable domain reads DVKVTQSSRYLVKRTGEKVFLECVQDMDHENMFWYRQDPGLGLRLIYFSYDVKMKEKGDIPEGYSVSREKKERFSLILESASTNQTSMYLCASSWTLTNEKLFFGSGTQLSVL.

Details on this clone: In the same sample, other DNA sequences code for this CDR3. This chain uses TRBV28 with TRBJ1-1; D is perhaps TRBD1 (6 bases). This CDR3 region has 13 residues. Trimming removed 6 bases at V and 1 base at J, with 9 bases between. Germline CDR1 and CDR2: MDHEN and SYDVKM. The CDR3, as DNA: TGTGCCAGCAGGCCGACAGGGAACACTGAAGCTTTCTTT. It is translated as CASRPTGNTEAFF.

The chain links TRBV25-1 to TRBJ2-3; 8 nucleotides align to TRBD1. The CDR3 consists of 15 residues. J was trimmed by 4 bases and V by 3 bases; bases with no gene match: 6. CDR1 is MGHDK, CDR2 SYGVNS, per germline. For the CDR3, the DNA is TGTGCCAGCAGTGATCCGGGACAGGTCTCAGATACGCAGTATTTT. This codes for CASSDPGQVSDTQYF.

V is TRBV4-3 and J is TRBJ2-3, with D possibly TRBD1 on 6 matching bases. Trimming cost V 4 bases and J 3 bases, with 14 bases left between them. Per germline, CDR1 LGHNA and CDR2 YSLEER. This CDR3 comprises 15 residues. CDR3 sequence (DNA): TGCGCCAGCAGCCCTTCTGGGCAGGGGACAGATACGCAGTATTTT. Residues: CASSPSGQGTDTQYF.

V usage is TRBV5-1 and J usage is TRBJ2-5; 8 nucleotides match TRBD2. J was trimmed by 5 bases and V by 2 bases; bases with no gene match: 17. The CDR3 covers 18 residues. Per germline, CDR1 SGHRS and CDR2 YFSETQ. The CDR3 spells CASSLFRVSGSSWETQYF. The CDR3 nucleotides read TGCGCCAGCAGCTTATTCCGGGTGAGCGGGAGCTCCTGGGAGACCCAGTACTTC. The entire variable domain, with the rest obtained from reference TRBV5-1 and TRBJ2-5, is as follows: KAGVTQTPRYLIKTRGQQVTLSCSPISGHRSVSWYQQTPGQGLQFLFEYFSETQRNKGNFPGRFSGRQFSNSRSEMNVSTLELGDSALYLCASSLFRVSGSSWETQYFGPGTRLLVL.

This chain connects TRBV6-1 to TRBJ2-7, with TRBD2 matching 13 bases. Germline-derived CDR1 and CDR2 are MNHNS and SASEGT. V lost 5 bases, J lost 5 bases, and 6 bases stayed unmatched. The CDR3 length is 15 residues. The CDR3 DNA sequence: TGTGCCAGCAGTCGACTAGCGGGAGGCCCCCACGAGCAGTACTTC. This sequence encodes CASSRLAGGPHEQYF.

V is TRBV4-1 and J is TRBJ2-4; possibly TRBD2 for D (6 bases). The CDR3 extends over 18 amino acids. Deletions cut 4 bases from V and 3 bases from J, with 22 bases between. Per the germline V gene, CDR1 is MGHRA and CDR2 is YSYEKL. The CDR3 DNA reads as TGCGCCAGCAGCCTAACCCCTAGTTGGGGGGACGGCAAAAACATTCAGTACTTC. It encodes CASSLTPSWGDGKNIQYF.

The rearrangement links TRBV7-6 to TRBJ2-7; tentatively, D is TRBD2 (6 bases). CDR3 length: 16 residues. V was cut by 5 bases and J by 3 bases, with 20 bases left in between. Germline assignment: CDR1 SGHVS and CDR2 FNYEAQ. As DNA, the CDR3 is TGTGCCAGCAGCCAGAGTACGGGAGCCTTGTACTACGAGCAGTACTTC. Translating it yields CASSQSTGALYYEQYF.

The genes are TRBV27 and TRBJ2-7, with D tentatively TRBD1 (5 bases). CDR1 is MNHEY and CDR2 is SMNVEV in the germline V gene (reference sequence). Trimming took off 2 bases at V and 2 bases at J, with 10 bases between the two ends. The CDR3 is 14 amino acids. CDR3 amino acids: CASSLGAAPYEQYF. The DNA for the CDR3 is TGTGCCAGCAGTTTAGGGGCAGCACCCTACGAGCAGTACTTC.

The genes are TRBV6-6 and TRBJ2-7, with D perhaps TRBD1 (5 bases). Germline lookup yields CDR1 MNHNY and CDR2 SVGAGI (reference sequence). The CDR3 has 14 amino acids. V dropped 2 bases and J dropped 1 base, with 9 bases sitting between them. CDR3 in amino acids: CASSYNRLSYEQYF. As DNA, the CDR3 is TGTGCCAGCAGTTACAACAGGCTTTCCTACGAGCAGTACTTC.

This clone was counted only a few times. The rearrangement joins TRBV27 to TRBJ1-5; TRBD1 is a possible D gene (5 bases). The CDR3 has 13 amino acids. Germline V gene lookup returns CDR1 MNHEY and CDR2 SMNVEV (reference sequence). The germline V and J ends were trimmed by 6 bases and 4 bases, with 10 bases remaining between them. The CDR3 spells CASRPGTNQPQHF. The CDR3 DNA follows: TGTGCCAGCAGACCTGGGACTAATCAGCCCCAGCATTTT.

The chain has TRBV18 and TRBJ2-1; 8 nucleotides match TRBD1. This CDR3 comprises 12 residues. Trimming removed 3 bases from V and 8 bases from J; junction bases left unmatched: 0. Germline loops: CDR1 KGHSH, CDR2 LQKENI. CDR3 region: CASSPDRDEQFF. For the CDR3, the DNA is TGTGCCAGCTCACCGGACAGGGATGAGCAGTTCTTC.

V gene TRBV28 combines with J gene TRBJ1-5, with D uncertain. This CDR3 is built from 16 residues. V was clipped by 3 bases and J by 5 bases, with 17 bases between them. Germline loops: CDR1 MDHEN, CDR2 SYDVKM. The CDR3 nucleotides read TGTGCCAGCAGTTTGTTCGTCTTAGCAACCGATCAGCCCCAGCATTTT. It specifies CASSLFVLATDQPQHF.

This clone was seen more than once but under ten times. The chain couples TRBV2 to TRBJ2-7; TRBD2 matches at 10 bases. V was clipped by 4 bases and J by 6 bases; unmatched bases: 0. CDR3 length: 12 amino acids. Germline assignment: CDR1 SNHLY and CDR2 FYNNEI. In DNA, the CDR3 is TGTGCCAGCAGTGGGACTAGCGGCGAGCAGTACTTC. This codes for CASSGTSGEQYF.

V and J are TRBV28 and TRBJ1-2, with D possibly TRBD1 on 5 matching bases. Trimming stripped 3 bases from V and 3 bases from J, with 11 bases between. This CDR3 region has 14 residues. Germline loops: CDR1 MDHEN, CDR2 SYDVKM. The chain's CDR3 is CASSFGRVDYGYTF. The CDR3 DNA sequence: TGTGCCAGCAGTTTTGGCAGGGTAGACTATGGCTACACCTTC.

This clone was detected only once. The rearrangement uses TRBV7-9 and TRBJ2-7; 7 bases fit TRBD2. CDR1 SEHNR and CDR2 FQNEAQ come from the germline V gene (reference sequence). This CDR3 region has 17 residues. V lost 1 base and J lost 4; bases outside the gene matches: 13. CDR3 in amino acids: CASSLEGRVGSLYEQYF. The CDR3 DNA is TGTGCCAGCAGCTTAGAGGGGAGGGTAGGGTCCCTATACGAGCAGTACTTC.

This chain uses TRBV29-1 with TRBJ1-4; possible D gene TRBD1, 6 bases. The CDR3 contains 16 residues. Germline loops: CDR1 SQVTM, CDR2 ANQGSEA. V gave up 6 bases and J gave up 2 bases, with 19 bases separating them. The CDR3 DNA follows: TGCAGCGTAACCGTTGGCGGGAGGGGGACTAATGAAAAACTGTTTTTT. This encodes CSVTVGGRGTNEKLFF.

The genes are TRBV10-3 and TRBJ1-1; D is perhaps TRBD1 (6 bases). The V and J ends lost 1 base and 1 base respectively, with 7 bases between them. Germline values: CDR1 ENHRY, CDR2 SYGVKD. The CDR3 is 14 amino acids. The CDR3 coding sequence is TGTGCCATCAGTGAGTGGGGACAGAACACTGAAGCTTTCTTT. It codes for CAISEWGQNTEAFF.

This clone occurred a few times. This chain connects TRBV5-6 to TRBJ2-7, with TRBD2 identical over 13 bases. This CDR3 has 16 amino acids. The germline gives CDR1 SGHDT, CDR2 YYEEEE. V gave up 0 bases and J gave up 1 base; unmatched junction bases: 1. Here the CDR3 DNA reads TGTGCCAGCAGCTTGGTGGGACTAGCGGGGTCCTACGAGCAGTACTTC. This gives the protein CASSLVGLAGSYEQYF.

The table lists this clone with a count of one. CDR3 protein: CASSLGGGPRNTEAFF. The CDR3 DNA reads as TGTGCCAGCAGCTTGGGTGGGGGCCCACGGAACACTGAAGCTTTCTTT. The J gene is TRBJ1-1, the V gene TRBV5-4, with D possibly being TRBD1 (6 bases). This CDR3 region has 16 residues. CDR1 and CDR2 from the germline V gene are SGHNT and YYREEE (reference sequence). Trimming cost V 0 bases and J 1 base, with 13 bases left between them.

This rearrangement joins TRBV19 to TRBJ2-1, with 8 bases that match TRBD2. Germline loops: CDR1 LNHDA, CDR2 SQIVND (reference sequence). The CDR3 has 15 residues. Germline trimming cut 3 bases from V and 6 bases from J; bases unmatched to any gene: 7. The CDR3 coding sequence is TGTGCCAGTAGTATCTTAGCGGGGAGCCGCAATGAGCAGTTCTTC. Translating it yields CASSILAGSRNEQFF.

This clone occurred once. For the CDR3, the DNA is TGTGCCAGTAGTACCCAGGGGGCCTACGAGCAGTACTTC. Translation: CASSTQGAYEQYF. The V and J genes are TRBV19 and TRBJ2-7, with TRBD1 matching over 7 bases. V shed 4 bases and J 2 bases; nucleotides not matched to a gene: 2. Per the germline V gene, CDR1 is LNHDA and CDR2 is SQIVND (reference sequence). This CDR3 spans 13 amino acids.

This chain joins TRBV5-5 and TRBJ1-1; D is undetermined. V lost 3 bases and J lost 3, with 15 bases in between. The germline CDR1 and CDR2 sequences are SGHKS and YYEKEE (reference sequence). The CDR3 totals 15 residues. The DNA for the CDR3 is TGTGCCAGCAGCTCTTCACAACAGAGTTACACTGAAGCTTTCTTT. It translates to CASSSSQQSYTEAFF.

The J gene is TRBJ2-1, the V gene TRBV25-1; the match to TRBD2 covers 10 bases. Looked up from germline, CDR1 is MGHDK and CDR2 is SYGVNS. Trimming took 1 base from V and 7 from J; bases not matched to a gene: 7. This CDR3 has 16 amino acids. The DNA for the CDR3 is TGTGCCAGCAGTGAATCTTGGGCTAGCGGGAGAAATGAGCAGTTCTTC. Its protein product is CASSESWASGRNEQFF.

The chain is built from TRBV25-1 and TRBJ2-7, with a possible D match to TRBD2 (5 bases). V dropped 5 bases and J dropped 2 bases, with 16 bases sitting between them. Germline-derived CDR1 and CDR2 are MGHDK and SYGVNS. The CDR3 covers 15 residues. The CDR3 DNA reads as TGTGCCAGCAGTCCCGGTTACGACGGGACCTACGAGCAGTACTTC. Protein: CASSPGYDGTYEQYF.